This note documents a single TCR beta chain sequence. The repertoire was sequenced with immunoSEQ multiplex PCR; TCRdb's copy has only in-frame clones and lacks some. The sample includes some 180,000 clones, over 70% of them seen just once. In germline, CDR1 is LNHNV, CDR2 YYDKDF (reference sequence). The length of the CDR3 is 16 residues. V lost 0 bases, J lost 2 bases, and 3 bases stayed unmatched. The data stem from a study of blood T cell repertoires in COVID-19. The sequencing input was peripheral blood. This chain joins TRBV15 and TRBJ1-5, with 8 bases that match TRBD1. This clonotype originated in a middle-aged woman with COVID-19, enrolled during active disease. This CDR3 is CATSREPGQGNQPQHF. The CDR3 nucleotides are TGTGCCACCAGCAGAGAACCGGGACAGGGCAATCAGCCCCAGCATTTT. Filled out from reference TRBV15 and TRBJ1-5, the complete variable domain reads DAMVIQNPRYQVTQFGKPVTLSCSQTLNHNVMYWYQQKSSQAPKLLFHYYDKDFNNEADTPDNFQSRRPNTSFCFLDIRSPGLGDTAMYLCATSREPGQGNQPQHFGDGTRLSIL.